This TCR beta chain was retrieved from a study of blood T cells in healthy people across ages. Concerning this clonotype: The antigen is not known. An end of the junction differs from the germline gene, which may be a read error.

PBMCs, at least 6 million per sample, were isolated. Overall study findings and caveats: TCR beta diversity, measured per million T cells, fell in a roughly linear way with age.

Using a J-beta primer mix together with a sample-barcoded 5' primer, a second PCR was run for roughly 6 to 12 cycles. TCRdb recomputed calls from the 5' RACE reads with MiXCR, one row per CDR3 protein. Altogether 750,000 to 1,000,000 distinct CDR3 sequences are present, under 35% being singletons, with the ten largest covering 9.5% to 13%. The CDR3 is made up of 16 amino acids. Germline CDR1 reads MNHNY; CDR2 reads SVGAGI (reference sequence). This sample was shared with a second study, whose subject was T cells of mothers and their children. From that second work: Each donor was one of three healthy Caucasian mothers or one of their six children. The yield was over 9 million TCR beta CDR3 reads from each mother and roughly 3 million from each child.

The chain is built from TRBV6-6 and TRBJ2-4; the match to TRBD2 covers 13 bases. This sequence originates from a woman aged 40-49 years in good health. The sample comprised blood. As DNA, the CDR3 is TGTACCAGCAGAGTACTAGCGGGGGGGGAGATACGAGAGCAGTACTTC. Its protein is CTSRVLAGGEIREQYF.